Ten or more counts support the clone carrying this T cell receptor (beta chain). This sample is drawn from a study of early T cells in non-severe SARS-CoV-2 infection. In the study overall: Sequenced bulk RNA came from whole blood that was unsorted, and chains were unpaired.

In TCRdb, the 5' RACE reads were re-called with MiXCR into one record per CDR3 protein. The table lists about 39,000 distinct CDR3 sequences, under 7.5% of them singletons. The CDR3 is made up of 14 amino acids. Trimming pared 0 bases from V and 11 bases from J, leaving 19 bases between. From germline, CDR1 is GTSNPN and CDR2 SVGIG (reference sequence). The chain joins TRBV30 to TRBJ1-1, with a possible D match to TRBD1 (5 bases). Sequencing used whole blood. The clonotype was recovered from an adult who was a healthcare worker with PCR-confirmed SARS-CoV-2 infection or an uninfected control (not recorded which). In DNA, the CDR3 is TGTGCCTGGAGTGTAGTGACAGCGAAAGTGGAGGCTTTCTTT. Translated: CAWSVVTAKVEAFF.